The 2 T cell receptor beta chains below all came from one sample that was sequenced in a study of blood T cell repertoires in COVID-19. Using immunoSEQ multiplex PCR, the repertoire was profiled, and TCRdb retains in-frame clones only, with some absent. The repertoire has approximately 270,000 clones, around 82% of them found once; the top ten carry 15% to 18%. Sequencing was carried out using peripheral blood. All receptors derive from a person aged 70 to 85 with COVID-19, enrolled during active disease.

The V gene is TRBV25-1, the J gene TRBJ1-5; no reliable D call. The germline V gene has CDR1 MGHDK and CDR2 SYGVNS. V shed 3 bases and J shed 3 bases, with 9 bases lying between them. The CDR3 contains 14 residues. The chain's CDR3 is CASSDPGDNQPQHF. In DNA form, the CDR3 reads TGTGCCAGCAGTGATCCCGGGGACAATCAGCCCCAGCATTTT.

The V call is TRBV21-1, the J call TRBJ1-1; TRBD1 is the table's D call and was not checked against the DNA. TRBV21-1 represents a pseudogene. CDR3 length equals 15 residues. CDR3 DNA: TGTGCCAGCAGCAGGAACGAGGCAGGGCCCACTGAAGCTTTCTTT. This encodes CASSRNEAGPTEAFF.